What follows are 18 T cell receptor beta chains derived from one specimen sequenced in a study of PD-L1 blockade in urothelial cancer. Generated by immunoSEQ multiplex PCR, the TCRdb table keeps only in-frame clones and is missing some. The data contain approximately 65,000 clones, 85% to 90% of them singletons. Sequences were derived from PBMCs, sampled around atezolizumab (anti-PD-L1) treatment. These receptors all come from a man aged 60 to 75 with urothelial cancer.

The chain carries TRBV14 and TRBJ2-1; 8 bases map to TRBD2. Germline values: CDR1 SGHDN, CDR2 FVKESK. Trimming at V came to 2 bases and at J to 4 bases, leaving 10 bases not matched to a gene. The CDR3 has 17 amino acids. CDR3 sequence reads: CASSQFIGTSPYNEQFF. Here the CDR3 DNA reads TGTGCCAGCAGCCAATTCATAGGGACTAGTCCTTACAATGAGCAGTTCTTC.

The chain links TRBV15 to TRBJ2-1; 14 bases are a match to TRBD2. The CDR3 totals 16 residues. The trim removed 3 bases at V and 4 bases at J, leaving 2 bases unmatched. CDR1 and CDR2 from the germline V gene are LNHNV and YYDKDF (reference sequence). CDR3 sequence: CATSRGTSGGYNEQFF. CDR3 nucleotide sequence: TGTGCCACCAGCAGGGGGACTAGCGGGGGTTACAATGAGCAGTTCTTC.

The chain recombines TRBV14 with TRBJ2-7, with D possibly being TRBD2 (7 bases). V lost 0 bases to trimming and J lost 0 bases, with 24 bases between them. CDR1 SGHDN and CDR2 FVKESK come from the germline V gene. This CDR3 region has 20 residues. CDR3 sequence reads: CASSQERGGKLRDDSYEQYF. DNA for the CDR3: TGTGCCAGCAGCCAAGAAAGGGGGGGGAAACTGCGGGATGACTCCTACGAGCAGTACTTC.

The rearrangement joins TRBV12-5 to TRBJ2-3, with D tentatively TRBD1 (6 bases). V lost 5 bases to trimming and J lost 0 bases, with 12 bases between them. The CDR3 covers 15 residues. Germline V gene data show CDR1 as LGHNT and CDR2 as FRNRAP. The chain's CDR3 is CASGTGQTSTDTQYF. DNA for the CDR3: TGTGCTAGTGGTACTGGACAGACTAGCACAGATACGCAGTATTTT.

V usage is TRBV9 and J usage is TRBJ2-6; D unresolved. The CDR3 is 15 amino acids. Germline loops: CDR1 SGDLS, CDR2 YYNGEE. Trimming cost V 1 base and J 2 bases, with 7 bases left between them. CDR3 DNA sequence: TGTGCCAGCAGCGTATATTCGGCTGGGGCCAACGTCCTGACTTTC. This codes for CASSVYSAGANVLTF.

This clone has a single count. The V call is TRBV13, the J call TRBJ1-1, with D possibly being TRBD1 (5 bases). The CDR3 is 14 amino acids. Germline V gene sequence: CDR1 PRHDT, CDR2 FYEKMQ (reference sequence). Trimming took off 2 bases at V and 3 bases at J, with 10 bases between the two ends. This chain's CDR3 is CASSLLARDTEAFF. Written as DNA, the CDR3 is TGTGCCAGCAGCTTATTGGCCAGGGACACTGAAGCTTTCTTT.

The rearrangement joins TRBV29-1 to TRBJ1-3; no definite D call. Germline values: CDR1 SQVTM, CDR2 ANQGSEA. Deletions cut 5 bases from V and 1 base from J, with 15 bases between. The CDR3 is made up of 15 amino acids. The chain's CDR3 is CSVIIAAKSGNTIYF. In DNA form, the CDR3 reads TGCAGCGTTATAATCGCGGCTAAGTCTGGAAACACCATATATTTT.

The CDR3: CASSLVLANEQFF. CDR3 nucleotide sequence: TGTGCCAGCAGCTTGGTGTTAGCGAATGAGCAGTTCTTC. This chain links TRBV5-4 with TRBJ2-1, with D possibly being TRBD2 (5 bases). V was shortened by 0 bases and J by 7 bases, with 8 bases between the two germline ends. The CDR3 runs 13 residues. Per germline, CDR1 SGHNT and CDR2 YYREEE (reference sequence).

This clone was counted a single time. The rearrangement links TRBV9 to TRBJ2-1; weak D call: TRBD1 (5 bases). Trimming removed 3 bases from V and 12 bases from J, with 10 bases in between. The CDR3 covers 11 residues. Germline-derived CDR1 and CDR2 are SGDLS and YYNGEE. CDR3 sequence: CASSATGPQFF. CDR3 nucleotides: TGTGCCAGCAGCGCTACAGGTCCGCAGTTCTTC.

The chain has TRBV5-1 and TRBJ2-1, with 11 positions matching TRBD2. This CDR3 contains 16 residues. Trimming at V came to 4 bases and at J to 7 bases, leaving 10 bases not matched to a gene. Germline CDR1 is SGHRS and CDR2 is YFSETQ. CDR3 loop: CASSQTTSGSSNEQFF. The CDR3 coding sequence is TGCGCCAGCAGCCAAACTACTAGCGGGAGTTCGAATGAGCAGTTCTTC.

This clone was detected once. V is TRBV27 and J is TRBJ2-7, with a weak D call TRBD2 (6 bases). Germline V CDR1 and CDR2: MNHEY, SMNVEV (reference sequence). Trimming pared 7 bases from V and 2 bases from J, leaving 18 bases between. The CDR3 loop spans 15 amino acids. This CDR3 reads CASTPKAGPPYEQYF. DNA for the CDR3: TGTGCCAGCACGCCCAAGGCGGGACCCCCCTACGAGCAGTACTTC.

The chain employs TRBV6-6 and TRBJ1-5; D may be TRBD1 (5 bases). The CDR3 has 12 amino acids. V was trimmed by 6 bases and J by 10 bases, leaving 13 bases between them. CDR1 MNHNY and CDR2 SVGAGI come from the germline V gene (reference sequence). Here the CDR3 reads CASSATGLPQHF. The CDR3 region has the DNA TGTGCCAGCAGCGCCACAGGTCTACCCCAGCATTTT.

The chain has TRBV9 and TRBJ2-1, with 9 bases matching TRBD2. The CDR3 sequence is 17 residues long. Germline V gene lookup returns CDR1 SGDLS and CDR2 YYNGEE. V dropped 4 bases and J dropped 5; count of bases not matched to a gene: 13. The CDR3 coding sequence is TGTGCCAGCAGCTCCCGTGGTGTAGCGGGGGTCAACAATGAGCAGTTCTTC. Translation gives CASSSRGVAGVNNEQFF.

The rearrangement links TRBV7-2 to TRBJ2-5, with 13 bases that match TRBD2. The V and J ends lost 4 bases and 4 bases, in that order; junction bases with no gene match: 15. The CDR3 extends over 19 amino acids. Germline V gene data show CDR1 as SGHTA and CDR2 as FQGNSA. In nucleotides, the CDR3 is TGTGCCAGCAGCTCACGACTAGCGGGAGGCTCTAGTGTGTCAGAGACCCAGTACTTC. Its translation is CASSSRLAGGSSVSETQYF.

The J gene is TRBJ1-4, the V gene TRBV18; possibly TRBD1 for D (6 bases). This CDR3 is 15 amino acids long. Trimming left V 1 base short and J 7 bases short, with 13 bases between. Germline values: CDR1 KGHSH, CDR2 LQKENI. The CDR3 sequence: CASSPQGGSVEKLFF. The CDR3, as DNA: TGTGCCAGCTCACCACAAGGGGGAAGTGTTGAAAAACTGTTTTTT. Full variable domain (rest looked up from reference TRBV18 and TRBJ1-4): NAGVMQNPRHLVRRRGQEARLRCSPMKGHSHVYWYRQLPEEGLKFMVYLQKENIIDESGMPKERFSAEFPKEGPSILRIQQVVRGDSAAYFCASSPQGGSVEKLFFGSGTQLSVL.

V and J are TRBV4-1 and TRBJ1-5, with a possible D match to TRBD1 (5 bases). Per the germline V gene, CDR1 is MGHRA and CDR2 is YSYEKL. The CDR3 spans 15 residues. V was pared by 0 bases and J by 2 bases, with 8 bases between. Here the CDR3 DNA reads TGCGCCAGCAGCCAAGATGTACAGGGCAATCAGCCCCAGCATTTT. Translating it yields CASSQDVQGNQPQHF.

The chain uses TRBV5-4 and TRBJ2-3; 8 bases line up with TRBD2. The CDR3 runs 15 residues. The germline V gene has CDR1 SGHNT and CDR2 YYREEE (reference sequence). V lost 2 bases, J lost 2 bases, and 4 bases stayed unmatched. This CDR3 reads CASSFWTSPTDTQYF. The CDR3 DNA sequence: TGTGCCAGCAGCTTCTGGACTAGCCCCACAGATACGCAGTATTTT.

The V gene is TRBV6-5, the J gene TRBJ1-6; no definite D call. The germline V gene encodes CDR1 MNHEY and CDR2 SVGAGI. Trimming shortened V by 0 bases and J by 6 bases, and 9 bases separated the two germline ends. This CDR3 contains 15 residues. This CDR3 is CASSYSSLVNSPLHF. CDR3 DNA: TGTGCCAGCAGTTACTCGTCCCTTGTTAATTCACCCCTCCACTTT.